This TCR beta chain comes out of a study of CD8 T cells in Susac syndrome. There are 15 residues in the CDR3. The V gene's germline CDR1 is MNHEY and CDR2 SVGAGI. V lost 3 bases and J lost 2, with 13 bases in between. RNA was extracted with the RNeasy kit, and a quantity of 0.5 to 1 ug was reverse transcribed using random hexamers. The immunoSEQ assay covered 54 Vbeta and 13 Jbeta segments for CDR3. Each CDR3 protein is one row after TCRdb ran MiXCR on the immunoSEQ multiplex PCR reads. The table includes some 190,000 distinct CDR3 sequences, about 94% detected once. This clonotype was observed a single time.

The source material was CD4+ T cells from PBMCs. The chain links TRBV6-5 to TRBJ2-5; TRBD1 might be the D (6 bases). This TCR came from a human donor with Susac syndrome. Here the CDR3 reads CASSYLGHRQETQYF. DNA of the CDR3: TGTGCCAGCAGTTATCTGGGACATCGACAAGAGACCCAGTACTTC.